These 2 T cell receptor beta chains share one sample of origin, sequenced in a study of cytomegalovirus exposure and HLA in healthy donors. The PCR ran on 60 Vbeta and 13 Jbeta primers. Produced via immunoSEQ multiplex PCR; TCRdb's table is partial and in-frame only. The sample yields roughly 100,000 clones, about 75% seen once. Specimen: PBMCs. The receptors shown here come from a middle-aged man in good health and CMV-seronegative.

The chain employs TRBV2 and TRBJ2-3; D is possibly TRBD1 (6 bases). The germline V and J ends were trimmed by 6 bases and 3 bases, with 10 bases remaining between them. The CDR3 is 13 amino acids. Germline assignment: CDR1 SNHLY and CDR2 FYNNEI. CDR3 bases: TGTGCCAGCAGGAGGACAGAGACAGATACGCAGTATTTT. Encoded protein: CASRRTETDTQYF.

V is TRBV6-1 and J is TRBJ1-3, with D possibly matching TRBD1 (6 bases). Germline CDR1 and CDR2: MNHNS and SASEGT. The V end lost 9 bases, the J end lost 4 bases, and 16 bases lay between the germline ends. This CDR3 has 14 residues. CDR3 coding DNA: TGTGCCAGTCACCGGGGGGACACAGGAAACACCATATATTTT. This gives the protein CASHRGDTGNTIYF.